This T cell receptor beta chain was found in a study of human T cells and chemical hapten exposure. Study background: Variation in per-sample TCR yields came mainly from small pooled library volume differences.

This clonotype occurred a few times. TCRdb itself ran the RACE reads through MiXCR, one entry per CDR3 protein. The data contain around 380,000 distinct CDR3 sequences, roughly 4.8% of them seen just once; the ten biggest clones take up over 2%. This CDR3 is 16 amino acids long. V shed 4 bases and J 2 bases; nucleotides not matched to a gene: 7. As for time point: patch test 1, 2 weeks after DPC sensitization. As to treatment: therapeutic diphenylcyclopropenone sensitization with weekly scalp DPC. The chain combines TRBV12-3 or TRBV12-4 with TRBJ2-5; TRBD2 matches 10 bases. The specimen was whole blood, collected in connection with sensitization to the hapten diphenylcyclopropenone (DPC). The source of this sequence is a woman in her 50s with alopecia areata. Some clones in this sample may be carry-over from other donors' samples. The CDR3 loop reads CASSSRPGLAQETQYF. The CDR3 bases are TGTGCCAGCAGTTCTCGCCCGGGACTAGCGCAAGAGACCCAGTACTTC.